The rows below give T cell receptor beta chains drawn from one sample of a study of Ad26.COV2.S vaccination and SARS-CoV-2 variants. Generated by immunoSEQ multiplex PCR, the TCRdb table keeps only in-frame clones and is missing some. The table includes about 320,000 clones, 85% detected once. The sequences come from peripheral blood, collected in a trial of Ad26.COV2.S vaccine versus placebo. The receptor source for this set is a person between 18 and 60 years old who received the Ad26.COV2.S COVID-19 vaccine or a placebo. Each CDR3 is given with its conserved first and last residue. The D gene is left open where the match is weak. Rows give clone size only sometimes, using once, few, many, or a class for an expanded clone.

clone_size | j_call | v_call | d_call | cdr3_aa | cdr3_nt
. | TRBJ1-3 | TRBV28 | . | CASSPDTYSGNTIYF | TGTGCCAGCAGTCCCGACACCTACTCTGGAAACACCATATATTTT
. | TRBJ2-2 | TRBV9 | . | CASSVGFGTGELFF | TGTGCCAGCAGCGTAGGGTTCGGGACCGGGGAGCTGTTTTTT
. | TRBJ2-2 | TRBV2 | . | CASSQPSGGTGELFF | TGTGCCAGCTCCCAGCCGTCTGGCGGCACCGGGGAGCTGTTTTTT
. | TRBJ2-3 | TRBV19 | TRBD1 | CASSIGQGAVSTDTQYF | TGTGCCAGTAGTATAGGACAGGGGGCAGTTAGCACAGATACGCAGTATTTT
. | TRBJ2-7 | TRBV6-5 | . | CASGRASSYEQYF | TGTGCCAGCGGCCGGGCCAGCTCCTACGAGCAGTACTTC
. | TRBJ1-3 | TRBV24-1 | . | CATSETHQGTGNTIYF | TGTGCCACCAGTGAGACCCACCAGGGAACTGGAAACACCATATATTTT
few | TRBJ1-4 | TRBV19 | . | CASSPKRGYTNEKLFF | TGTGCCAGTAGCCCCAAACGGGGGTACACTAATGAAAAACTGTTTTTT
. | TRBJ2-2 | TRBV27 | TRBD1 | CASSPRGLAGELFF | TGTGCCAGCAGTCCCAGGGGGCTGGCCGGGGAGCTGTTTTTT
. | TRBJ1-1 | TRBV5-1 | . | CASSQGLNTEAFF | TGCGCCAGCAGCCAGGGGTTGAACACTGAAGCTTTCTTT
once | TRBJ2-1 | TRBV28 | TRBD2 | CASSPTSGTLREQFF | TGTGCCAGCAGTCCGACTAGCGGCACCCTAAGGGAGCAGTTCTTC
. | TRBJ2-1 | TRBV24-1 | TRBD2 | CATSDSPGLAGHNEQFF | TGTGCCACCAGTGACTCACCGGGACTAGCGGGTCATAATGAGCAGTTCTTC
. | TRBJ1-3 | TRBV4-1 | . | CASSPRSGNTIYF | TGCGCCAGCAGCCCCCGCTCTGGAAACACCATATATTTT
. | TRBJ2-1 | TRBV27 | TRBD1 | CASSPRRDSPHPFF | TGTGCCAGCAGTCCCCGCAGGGACAGCCCCCACCCGTTCTTC
. | TRBJ1-1 | TRBV7-3 | TRBD1 | CASDATGVNRTEAFF | TGTGCCAGCGACGCTACAGGGGTAAATCGCACTGAAGCTTTCTTT
. | TRBJ2-7 | TRBV28 | . | CASSPRSSYEQYF | TGTGCCAGCAGTCCAAGGAGCTCCTACGAGCAGTACTTC
. | TRBJ1-1 | TRBV28 | TRBD1 | CASSLSPGQFNTEAFF | TGTGCCAGCAGTTTATCCCCGGGACAGTTTAACACTGAAGCTTTCTTT
. | TRBJ2-1 | TRBV24-1 | . | CATSAPGGLERDEQFF | TGTGCCACCAGTGCTCCGGGGGGCCTCGAGCGCGATGAGCAGTTCTTC
. | TRBJ1-3 | TRBV9 | . | CASSVGLISGNTIYF | TGTGCCAGCAGCGTAGGCTTAATCTCTGGAAACACCATATATTTT
. | TRBJ2-2 | TRBV19 | . | CASRSQDTGPGELFF | TGTGCCAGTAGATCCCAGGACACCGGTCCCGGGGAGCTGTTTTTT
. | TRBJ1-6 | TRBV27 | . | CASSQRSGYDSPLHF | TGTGCCAGCAGCCAACGATCGGGGTACGATTCACCCCTCCACTTT
few | TRBJ1-5 | TRBV5-4 | . | CASSKDGNQPQHF | TGTGCCAGCAGCAAAGACGGCAATCAGCCCCAGCATTTT
. | TRBJ2-5 | TRBV9 | . | CASSVAFDQETQYF | TGTGCCAGCAGCGTAGCTTTTGACCAAGAGACCCAGTACTTC
few | TRBJ2-1 | TRBV2 | . | CASIIGQSSYNEQFF | TGTGCCAGCATTATTGGACAGTCCTCCTACAATGAGCAGTTCTTC
. | TRBJ1-5 | TRBV28 | TRBD1 | CASSSGTGGNQPQHF | TGTGCCAGCAGCTCCGGGACAGGGGGCAATCAGCCCCAGCATTTT
. | TRBJ2-3 | TRBV28 | . | CASSFRVTDTQYF | TGTGCCAGCAGTTTTAGGGTTACAGATACGCAGTATTTT